The T cell receptor beta chain described here comes from a study of OX40 agonist ivuxolimab in advanced cancers. Sequencing used immunoSEQ multiplex PCR; TCRdb keeps in-frame clones, though not all of them. The sample contains 65,000 to 70,000 clones, around 87% of which appear only once. V was clipped by 4 bases and J by 4 bases; unmatched bases: 1. In germline, CDR1 is LNHDA, CDR2 SQIVND (reference sequence). The CDR3 sequence is 14 residues long. The starting material was CD4+ or CD8+ T cells sorted from blood, obtained in a trial of the OX40 agonist ivuxolimab. This receptor was obtained from an adult with an advanced solid tumor such as melanoma, head and neck, liver or kidney cancer. The gene calls are TRBV19 and TRBJ2-2; 9 bases map to TRBD2. DNA of the CDR3: TGTGCCAGTAGTAGCGGGAGGGCCACCGGGGAGCTGTTTTTT. It is translated as CASSSGRATGELFF.